The present T cell receptor (beta chain) was sequenced within a study of Ad26.COV2.S vaccination and SARS-CoV-2 variants. The study, taken as a whole, reports: Spike-specific TCR breadth was greater in vaccine than placebo recipients.

Comments on this clone: Its antigen is not identified.

The germline gives CDR1 LGHDT, CDR2 YNNKEL (reference sequence). Trimming left V 2 bases short and J 2 bases short, with 12 bases between. This CDR3 is built from 15 residues. Documented treatment: roughly 18 received Ad26.COV2.S at low or high dose, single or two shots; several received placebo; per-sample allocation not given. It was on day 63 after the first vaccine or placebo injection that samples were taken. Cohort 1b enrolled adults aged 18-55 years in Boston. Participants' vaccine, an Ad26 vector, delivered Wuhan-strain SARS-CoV-2 spike. TCRdb's table, derived via immunoSEQ multiplex PCR, lists solely in-frame clones and lacks some. Of approximately 300,000 clones in the sample, just under 85% were seen once.

The rearrangement joins TRBV3-1 (or the pseudogene TRBV3-2) to TRBJ1-2, with a possible D match to TRBD1 (5 bases). The sequenced sample was peripheral blood, obtained in a trial of Ad26.COV2.S vaccine versus placebo. The TCR comes from a person aged 18 to 65 who received the Ad26.COV2.S COVID-19 vaccine or a placebo. CDR3 bases: TGTGCCAGCAGCCAAATGGGGGGAGGCAACTATGGCTACACCTTC. This codes for CASSQMGGGNYGYTF.